This T cell receptor (beta chain) was observed in a study of T cell repertoires in cytomegalovirus infection (dated by TCRdb to the late 2010s). Broadly, across the study: Recently identified HLA-C-restricted CMV epitopes, whose presentation resists viral immunomodulation, were targeted by peptide stimulations together with well-studied HLA-B-restricted epitopes. The HLA type of each donor mattered for the analysis, because public TCR beta signatures pointed to carriage of CMV infection along with the matching HLA type. Study-level results and caveats: The ex vivo response was dominated by HLA-C-restricted CMV-specific TCR beta clonotypes, which also provided the single most frequent clonotype in two of eight donors. In both this cohort and an independent cohort of 352 donors, the cumulative frequency of public TCR beta family members distinguished carriers of CMV infection plus the relevant HLA type.

CDR1 and CDR2 are drawn from the germline V gene: SGHVS, FNYEAQ. The CDR3 starts with the cysteine, ends with the phenylalanine, and has 16 residues. Only the CDR3 DNA is retained, 48 bases long and in frame from the first base. V loses 1 base, J loses 6 bases, and the germline ends lie 17 bases apart. Comments on this clonotype: Its antigen remains undetermined. No base quality values were provided; no much bigger clone lies one nucleotide off.

Sequencing instrument: Illumina HiSeq 1500. TCRdb reworked the public reads: Q25 trimming with fastp, MiXCR clone assembly, productive beta chains retained. Merged by CDR3 protein, the rows form single entries marked with the most common genes and DNA. The sample includes 700,000 to 900,000 distinct CDR3 sequences, with about 27% observed a single time. Clones ranked in the top ten supply around 14% of the sample. This specimen's treatment or condition label, per the study, means: in vitro stimulation with specific CMV peptide epitopes to enrich CMV-specific T cells. The TCR was taken from a human donor in good health (CMV status not recorded). Some clones in this sample may be carry-over from other donors' samples. The source was cultured CD8+ T cells from PBMCs, collected from culture after CMV antigen stimulation. This sequence uses TRBV7-6 and TRBJ2-3; the D gene is perhaps TRBD2, from 6 matching bases. The sequenced DNA: TGTGCCAGCAGCTTAGTCCGGTGGGGGGAACGGGATACGCAGTATTTT. The resulting protein is CASSLVRWGERDTQYF.